The 9 T cell receptor beta chains reported below all come from one sample, sequenced in a study of T cell repertoires in cytomegalovirus infection (dated by TCRdb to between 2019 and 2020). The label giving this sample's treatment or condition can be read as: in vitro stimulation with specific CMV peptide epitopes to enrich CMV-specific T cells. Their cognate antigens are unknown. Sequencing took place on an Illumina HiSeq 1500. The public sequencing data were trimmed at Q25 with fastp and processed into clonotypes with MiXCR by TCRdb, which kept only in-frame beta chains. Records with the same CDR3 protein are collapsed into one entry carrying the most frequent genes and DNA. This sample comprises about 920,000 distinct CDR3 sequences, 31% of them detected only once. The ten largest clones capture roughly an eighth of the sample. Source: cultured CD8+ T cells from PBMCs, taken from culture after CMV antigen stimulation. These receptor sequences come from a human donor in good health (CMV status not recorded). Some clones in this sample may be carry-over from other donors' samples.

This clonotype was counted once. The chain combines TRBV4-1 with TRBJ2-7; D possibly corresponds to TRBD2 (6 bases). Germline CDR1 and CDR2: MGHRA and YSYEKL. With 4 bases removed from V and 4 bases from J, the gap between germline ends came to 20 bases. CDR3 length equals 16 residues. The CDR3 sequence: CASSLSRAGSPYEQYF. The CDR3 bases are TGCGCCAGCAGCCTATCCCGGGCGGGGAGCCCTTACGAGCAGTACTTC.

This chain uses TRBV20-1 with TRBJ2-1, with 10 bases identical to TRBD2. CDR1 DFQATT and CDR2 SNEGSKA come from the germline V gene (reference sequence). There are 15 residues in the CDR3. The J segment lost 4 bases and the V segment lost 6 bases, leaving 9 bases of the junction unmatched. The CDR3 DNA is TGCAGTGCCCCTCCCCTAGCGGGGGTATACAATGAGCAGTTCTTC. Translated, it gives CSAPPLAGVYNEQFF.

This clonotype appeared many times. The CDR3 reads CASSSEGEGPPEKLFF. DNA of the CDR3: TGTGCCAGCAGCTCAGAAGGGGAAGGGCCTCCAGAAAAACTGTTTTTT. The chain carries TRBV7-2 and TRBJ1-4; D is perhaps TRBD1 (5 bases). Looked up from germline, CDR1 is SGHTA and CDR2 is FQGNSA. The CDR3 is 16 residues long. The V end was cut by 4 bases, the J end by 8 bases, with 20 bases between.

This chain links TRBV7-8 with TRBJ1-4; D call uncertain. Germline V gives CDR1 SGHVS, CDR2 FQNEAQ. The CDR3 sequence is 16 residues long. V lost 3 bases, J lost 5 bases, and 16 bases lay in between. CDR3 residues: CASSFVATVTNEKLFF. The CDR3 region has the DNA TGTGCCAGCAGCTTTGTGGCAACAGTCACGAATGAAAAACTGTTTTTT.

This clonotype was detected only a few times. The chain links TRBV12-3 or TRBV12-4 to TRBJ2-2; TRBD1 aligns across 7 bases. V lost 2 bases and J lost 7; bases outside the gene matches: 7. The CDR3 totals 15 residues. The CDR3, as DNA: TGTGCCAGCAGTTTAATTCTAGCAGGGGGCGGGGAGCTGTTTTTT. Translating gives CASSLILAGGGELFF.

The chain couples TRBV2 to TRBJ2-3; D may match TRBD1 or TRBD2 (5 bases each). The CDR3 is 15 amino acids. Germline V gene lookup returns CDR1 SNHLY and CDR2 FYNNEI. V lost 8 bases, J lost 4 bases, and 19 bases lay in between. The CDR3 loop reads CASVRRGFGADTQYF. The CDR3 DNA is TGTGCCAGCGTGAGACGGGGCTTCGGGGCAGATACGCAGTATTTT.

This clonotype was observed many times. This chain links TRBV7-6 with TRBJ2-1; 9 bases agree with TRBD2. The CDR3 spans 14 residues. With 4 bases clipped from V and 8 bases from J, the junction kept 6 bases outside the gene matches. Germline V gene lookup returns CDR1 SGHVS and CDR2 FNYEAQ. The DNA for the CDR3 is TGTGCCAGCAGCTCAGCGGGGGGTTCGTATGAGCAGTTCTTC. This codes for CASSSAGGSYEQFF.

This clonotype was counted only a few times. The rearrangement links TRBV27 to TRBJ1-1; TRBD1 matches 9 bases. Per the germline V gene, CDR1 is MNHEY and CDR2 is SMNVEV (reference sequence). The CDR3 runs to 17 residues. Trimming cost V 4 bases and J 3 bases; bases outside gene matches: 12. Written as DNA, the CDR3 is TGTGCCAGCAGTTCGCTGACAGGGGGTGTACGGGACACTGAAGCTTTCTTT. Its translation is CASSSLTGGVRDTEAFF.

This clonotype came up a few times. The chain carries TRBV28 and TRBJ2-7; no clear D. The CDR3 sequence is 14 residues long. The germline CDR1 and CDR2 sequences are MDHEN and SYDVKM. Trimming shortened V by 6 bases and J by 6 bases, and 18 bases separated the two germline ends. The CDR3 bases are TGTGCCAGCAGCCCATCCGGGCCCATAGGCGAGCAGTACGTC. This codes for CASSPSGPIGEQYV.